This TCR beta chain is from a study of post-analysis software for immune sequencing data. Study details: There were relapsing-remitting, secondary progressive and progressive-relapsing multiple sclerosis among the disease courses included. Study observations and caveats: Under F measure analysis, samples from one preparation batch co-clustered strongly. Significantly lower normalized Chao1 diversity was found in patients with multiple sclerosis relative to controls. In patients, a few TRBV segments were more frequent than in controls, with TRBV5-6, TRBV5-1 and TRBV20-1 among them.

Concerning this clonotype itself: Its antigen is as yet unknown.

The CDR3 has 16 residues. Germline V gene data show CDR1 as SGHRS and CDR2 as YFSETQ. Trimming cost V 4 bases and J 1 base; bases outside gene matches: 11. cDNA libraries for TCR beta contained unique molecular identifiers. TCRdb used MiXCR to reprocess the PCR reads, holding one entry per CDR3 protein. The sample shows more than 450,000 distinct CDR3 sequences, about a third of them seen only once. This chain uses TRBV5-1 with TRBJ2-7; 7 nucleotides align to TRBD1. The material sequenced was blood. This clonotype originated in a girl younger than 18 with multiple sclerosis. The CDR3, as DNA: TGCGCCAGCAGCGCCGGACAGGATTTGATGTCCTACGAGCAGTACTTC. As protein: CASSAGQDLMSYEQYF.